This T cell receptor (beta chain) appears in the sequencing data of a study of cytomegalovirus exposure and HLA in healthy donors. General study findings and limits: The authors confirmed in vitro that a few CMV-associated chains were specific for CMV antigens. The investigators catalogued under 200 TCR beta chains as cytomegalovirus-associated. With high specificity and sensitivity, the classifier reportedly diagnosed cytomegalovirus status. Subsequent analysis showed first-cohort TCR clusters tending to co-occur in around 110 validation repertoires.

Measured with immunoSEQ multiplex PCR; TCRdb has only the in-frame clones, and not every one. The sample yields approximately 58,000 clones, 91% seen once. The CDR3 runs to 16 residues. With 1 base removed from V and 5 bases from J, the gap between germline ends came to 20 bases. CDR1 and CDR2 from the germline V gene are GTSNPN and SVGIG (reference sequence). A word on this clone: Its specificity is not known.

The receptor was isolated from a woman under 40 in good health and CMV-seronegative. Sequences were obtained from PBMCs. The chain joins TRBV30 to TRBJ2-5; D is uncertain. The CDR3 region is CAWSEGAATLQETQYF. The CDR3 bases are TGTGCCTGGAGTGAAGGAGCAGCGACCCTTCAGGAGACCCAGTACTTC.